The 3 T cell receptor beta chains below were found in one sample sequenced in a study of monozygotic twins with inflammatory bowel disease. TCRdb re-called the 5' RACE reads and shows each CDR3 protein once, DNA omitted. The sample totals about 420,000 distinct CDR3 sequences. Sequencing was done on a sample of blood. Receptor source: a human donor with ulcerative colitis or Crohn's disease, or a healthy co-twin of an affected twin (not recorded which).

The chain carries TRBV6-1 and TRBJ1-3; the TCRdb call, TRBD1, lacks DNA for checking. Germline CDR1 is MNHNS and CDR2 is SASEGT. There are 14 residues in the CDR3. This CDR3 reads CASSIRTSGNTIYF.

CDR3 loop: CASKLGEKSSYNEQFF. The chain joins TRBV27 to TRBJ2-1; TCRdb picks TRBD1, but there is no DNA to check that call. The germline V gene encodes CDR1 MNHEY and CDR2 SMNVEV (reference sequence). This CDR3 comprises 16 residues.

CDR3: CASSLERTGELFF. The genes are TRBV7-7 and TRBJ2-2. Germline assignment: CDR1 SSHAT and CDR2 FNYEAQ (reference sequence). This CDR3 region has 13 residues.